This T cell receptor beta chain emerged from a study of response to subunit inactivated influenza vaccine. Points from the study as a whole: The authors proposed limited new T cell recruitment per seasonal influenza vaccination.

TCRdb reanalysed the RT-PCR reads using MiXCR and keeps one entry per CDR3 protein. The sample lists about half a million distinct CDR3 sequences, 6.5% to 8% occurring once. The table lists this clonotype with many counts. Its matching antigen is unknown. This receptor was taken from a man aged 50 to 75 who received an inactivated influenza vaccine. The sample was PBMCs from blood, taken less than 25 months after vaccination.

The CDR3 coding sequence is TGTGCCAGCAGCCAAGATCTCGACGTCCAGGGGGAGACCCAGTACTTC. Protein sequence: CASSQDLDVQGETQYF. This chain uses TRBV4-2 with TRBJ2-5, with D perhaps matching TRBD1 (6 bases). Looked up from germline, CDR1 is LGHNA and CDR2 is YNFKEQ. The V gene lost 0 bases and the J gene lost 5 bases, with 16 bases spanning the gap. The CDR3 contains 16 residues.